The 17 T cell receptor beta chains below all came from one sample that was sequenced in a study of T cell responses to AZD1222 COVID-19 vaccine. The data were produced by immunoSEQ multiplex PCR, yet TCRdb's version contains in-frame clones alone and is incomplete. The sample holds about 140,000 clones, approximately 91% seen once. The starting material was peripheral blood, obtained on day 0 of AZD1222 vaccination. These receptors were taken from an adult in good health.

This chain joins TRBV6-5 and TRBJ1-3; D is ambiguous. Per the germline V gene, CDR1 is MNHEY and CDR2 is SVGAGI. Deletions cut 4 bases from V and 1 base from J, with 8 bases between. The CDR3 consists of 14 residues. CDR3: CASSFEESGNTIYF. The DNA for the CDR3 is TGTGCCAGCAGTTTTGAGGAATCTGGAAACACCATATATTTT.

The rearrangement uses TRBV7-2 and TRBJ1-6; 7 bases agree with TRBD1. The CDR3 consists of 15 residues. The V gene's germline CDR1 is SGHTA and CDR2 FQGNSA. The V and J ends lost 1 base and 10 bases, in that order; junction bases with no gene match: 7. The DNA of the CDR3 is TGTGCCAGCAGCTTAGAAAGACAGGGAAGCTCACCCCTCCACTTT. Its translation is CASSLERQGSSPLHF.

This chain joins TRBV4-2 and TRBJ1-2; D uncertain. The CDR3 consists of 15 residues. V was cut by 3 bases and J by 5 bases, with 16 bases left in between. Germline V CDR1 and CDR2: LGHNA, YNFKEQ. CDR3 bases: TGTGCCAGCAGCCAGCCCACGGTCGGGGTTTATGGCTACACCTTC. As protein: CASSQPTVGVYGYTF.

This chain connects TRBV27 to TRBJ1-2; D perhaps matches TRBD1 (5 bases). The V and J ends lost 1 base and 2 bases respectively, with 11 bases between them. Germline V lookup: CDR1 MNHEY, CDR2 SMNVEV (reference sequence). This CDR3 has 15 residues. CDR3 DNA: TGTGCCAGCAGTTTATGGGCAGGGCAGAACTATGGCTACACCTTC. This codes for CASSLWAGQNYGYTF.

V is TRBV5-1 and J is TRBJ1-1; D remains ambiguous. Trimming shortened V by 5 bases and J by 6 bases, and 20 bases separated the two germline ends. The CDR3 sequence is 15 residues long. Per germline, CDR1 SGHRS and CDR2 YFSETQ. CDR3 sequence reads: CASRVRGSETPEAFF. In DNA form, the CDR3 reads TGCGCCAGCAGGGTCCGGGGTTCCGAAACCCCTGAAGCTTTCTTT.

With regard to this clone: Within the sample, other DNA sequences also encode this same CDR3. The chain uses TRBV27 and TRBJ1-6; a possible D gene is TRBD1 (5 bases). V lost 5 bases and J 7 bases, leaving 12 bases between the germline ends. CDR3 length: 14 residues. In germline, CDR1 is MNHEY, CDR2 SMNVEV (reference sequence). The CDR3 DNA is TGTGCCAGCAGTCTCGGGACGGCGAATTCACCCCTCCACTTT. Amino acids: CASSLGTANSPLHF.

This clone has just one count. V and J are TRBV28 and TRBJ1-2; 9 bases are shared with TRBD1. The CDR3 length is 14 residues. Germline V lookup: CDR1 MDHEN, CDR2 SYDVKM. Trimming at V came to 3 bases and at J to 6 bases, leaving 5 bases not matched to a gene. The CDR3 protein is CASSFWGQGNGYTF. DNA for the CDR3: TGTGCCAGCAGTTTTTGGGGACAGGGAAATGGCTACACCTTC.

The V gene is TRBV7-2, the J gene TRBJ2-7; 9 positions agree with TRBD1. V shed 4 bases, J shed 4 bases, and the junction held 11 bases outside the gene matches. The CDR3 consists of 16 residues. Per germline, CDR1 SGHTA and CDR2 FQGNSA. The CDR3 sequence: CASSSIRQGGRYEQYF. The CDR3, as DNA: TGTGCCAGCAGCTCGATTAGACAGGGGGGGAGGTACGAGCAGTACTTC. The variable domain in full, completed from reference TRBV7-2 and TRBJ2-7, reads GAGVSQSPSNKVTEKGKDVELRCDPISGHTALYWYRQSLGQGLEFLIYFQGNSAPDKSGLPSDRFSAERTGGSVSTLTIQRTQQEDSAVYLCASSSIRQGGRYEQYFGPGTRLTVT.

The genes are TRBV6-5 and TRBJ1-5, with 9 bases fitting TRBD1. V shed 6 bases and J 6 bases; nucleotides not matched to a gene: 9. This CDR3 region has 15 residues. CDR1 is MNHEY, CDR2 SVGAGI, per germline. The CDR3 DNA reads TGTGCCAGCAGAGGGACAGGGAAGGGGAGTCAGCCCCAGCATTTT. Residues: CASRGTGKGSQPQHF.

The V and J genes are TRBV6-1 and TRBJ1-5, with 8 bases aligning to TRBD1. Germline V gives CDR1 MNHNS, CDR2 SASEGT. The CDR3 length is 17 residues. Trimming cost V 3 bases and J 1 base; bases outside gene matches: 8. The CDR3 sequence is CASSDWTGFLSNQPQHF. The CDR3 DNA is TGTGCCAGCAGTGATTGGACAGGGTTCTTAAGCAATCAGCCCCAGCATTTT.

This chain uses TRBV30 with TRBJ1-2; D may be TRBD1 (5 bases). V was clipped by 5 bases and J by 7 bases, with 17 bases between them. CDR1 and CDR2 (germline): GTSNPN, SVGIG (reference sequence). CDR3 size: 13 residues. CDR3 sequence (DNA): TGTGCCTGGGATCCAGGGTTGCCGGGTGGCTACACCTTC. Its protein is CAWDPGLPGGYTF.

In this sample, this clone turned up a few times. The chain joins TRBV5-6 to TRBJ1-2, with a tentative D call TRBD1 (5 bases). CDR3 length: 15 amino acids. Germline CDR1 SGHDT, CDR2 YYEEEE. V lost 4 bases to trimming and J lost 7 bases, with 20 bases between them. In DNA form, the CDR3 reads TGTGCCAGCAGCGATACAGGCTTACAGATGGGTGGCTACACCTTC. Protein: CASSDTGLQMGGYTF.

This clone turned up a few times. The genes are TRBV5-1 and TRBJ1-1, with TRBD1 identical over 7 bases. The CDR3 contains 22 residues. V trimming: 3 bases; J trimming: 0 bases; junction bases outside the gene matches: 26. From germline, CDR1 is SGHRS and CDR2 YFSETQ. This chain's CDR3 is CASSWPLRNRDRPIEVNTEAFF. Written as DNA, the CDR3 is TGCGCCAGCAGCTGGCCCTTGAGGAACCGGGACAGACCTATTGAGGTGAACACTGAAGCTTTCTTT.

The rearrangement uses TRBV11-2 and TRBJ2-5; 7 nucleotides align to TRBD1. Germline CDR1 and CDR2: SGHAT and FQNNGV. This CDR3 is 14 amino acids long. Trimming at V came to 4 bases and at J to 5 bases, leaving 7 bases not matched to a gene. The CDR3 region has the DNA TGTGCCAGCAGCTCCAGACAGGGCCAGGAGACCCAGTACTTC. Amino acid sequence: CASSSRQGQETQYF. The entire variable domain, with the rest obtained from reference TRBV11-2 and TRBJ2-5, is as follows: EAGVAQSPRYKIIEKRQSVAFWCNPISGHATLYWYQQILGQGPKLLIQFQNNGVVDDSQLPKDRFSAERLKGVDSTLKIQPAKLEDSAVYLCASSSRQGQETQYFGPGTRLLVL.

The chain employs TRBV4-2 and TRBJ2-5; D is unclear. V was cut by 1 base and J by 8 bases, with 14 bases left in between. CDR3 length: 14 amino acids. Germline V lookup: CDR1 LGHNA, CDR2 YNFKEQ. The chain's CDR3 is CASSQGGEVGTQYF. The CDR3 DNA reads as TGTGCCAGCAGCCAAGGGGGTGAGGTCGGTACCCAGTACTTC.

The V gene is TRBV27, the J gene TRBJ1-2, with unresolved D. From germline, CDR1 is MNHEY and CDR2 SMNVEV (reference sequence). Trimming left V 7 bases short and J 4 bases short, with 13 bases between. The CDR3 loop spans 13 amino acids. The CDR3 sequence: CASTGNGVYGYTF. CDR3 sequence (DNA): TGTGCCAGCACGGGTAATGGGGTCTATGGCTACACCTTC.

This clone has just a few counts. The V and J genes are TRBV20-1 and TRBJ2-7; 10 nucleotides line up with TRBD2. This CDR3 spans 16 amino acids. CDR1 is DFQATT and CDR2 is SNEGSKA in the germline V gene (reference sequence). Unmatched junction bases numbered 9, after V lost 3 bases and J lost 1 base. CDR3 region: CSASASSGSTSYEQYF. CDR3 coding DNA: TGCAGTGCTAGTGCCTCTAGCGGGAGTACTTCCTACGAGCAGTACTTC.